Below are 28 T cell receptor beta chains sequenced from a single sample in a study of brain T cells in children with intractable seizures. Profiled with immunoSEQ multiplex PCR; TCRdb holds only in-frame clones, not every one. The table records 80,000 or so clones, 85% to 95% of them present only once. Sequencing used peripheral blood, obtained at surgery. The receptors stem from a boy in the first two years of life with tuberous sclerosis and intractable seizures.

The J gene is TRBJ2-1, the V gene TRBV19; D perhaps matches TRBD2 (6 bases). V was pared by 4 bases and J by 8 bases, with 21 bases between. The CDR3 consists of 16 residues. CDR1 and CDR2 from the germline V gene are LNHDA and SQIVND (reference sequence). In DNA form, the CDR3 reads TGTGCCAGTAGTAAGGCGGGGCCTACCCTTGGGCATGAGCAGTTCTTC. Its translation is CASSKAGPTLGHEQFF.

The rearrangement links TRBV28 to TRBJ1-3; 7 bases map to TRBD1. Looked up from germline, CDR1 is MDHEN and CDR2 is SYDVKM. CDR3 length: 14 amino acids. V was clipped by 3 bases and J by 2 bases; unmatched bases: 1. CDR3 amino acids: CASSFDRAGNTIYF. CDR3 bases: TGTGCCAGCAGTTTCGACAGGGCTGGAAACACCATATATTTT.

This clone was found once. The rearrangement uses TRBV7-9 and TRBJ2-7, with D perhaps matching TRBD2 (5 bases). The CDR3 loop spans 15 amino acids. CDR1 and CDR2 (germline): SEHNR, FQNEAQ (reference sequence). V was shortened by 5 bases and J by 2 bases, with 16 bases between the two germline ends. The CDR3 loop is CASSRVASNTYEQYF. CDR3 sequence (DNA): TGTGCCAGCAGCCGTGTCGCTAGCAACACCTACGAGCAGTACTTC.

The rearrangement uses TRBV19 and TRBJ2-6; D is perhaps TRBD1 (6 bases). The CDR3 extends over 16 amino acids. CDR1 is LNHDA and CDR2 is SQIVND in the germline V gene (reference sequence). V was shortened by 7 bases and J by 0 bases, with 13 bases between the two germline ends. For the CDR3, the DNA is TGTGCCAGTACCACGGGACATTACTCTGGGGCCAACGTCCTGACTTTC. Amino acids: CASTTGHYSGANVLTF.

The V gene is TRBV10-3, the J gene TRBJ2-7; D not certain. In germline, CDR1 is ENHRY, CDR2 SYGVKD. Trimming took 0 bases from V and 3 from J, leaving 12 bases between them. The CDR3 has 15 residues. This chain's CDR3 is CAISESKGPYYEQYF. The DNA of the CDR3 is TGTGCCATCAGTGAGTCCAAAGGGCCCTACTACGAGCAGTACTTC.

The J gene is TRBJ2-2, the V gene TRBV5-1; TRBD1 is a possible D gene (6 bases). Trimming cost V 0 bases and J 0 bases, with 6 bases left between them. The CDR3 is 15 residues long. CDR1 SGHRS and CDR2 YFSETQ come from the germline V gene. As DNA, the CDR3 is TGCGCCAGCAGCTTGGACAGGGCGAACACCGGGGAGCTGTTTTTT. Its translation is CASSLDRANTGELFF.

CDR3 DNA: TGCAGCGTTATTGGGCACCGCTCTGGAAACACCATATATTTT. Translation: CSVIGHRSGNTIYF. V gene TRBV29-1 combines with J gene TRBJ1-3; D is uncertain. The germline V gene has CDR1 SQVTM and CDR2 ANQGSEA. The CDR3 runs 14 residues. Deletions cut 5 bases from V and 0 bases from J, with 11 bases between.

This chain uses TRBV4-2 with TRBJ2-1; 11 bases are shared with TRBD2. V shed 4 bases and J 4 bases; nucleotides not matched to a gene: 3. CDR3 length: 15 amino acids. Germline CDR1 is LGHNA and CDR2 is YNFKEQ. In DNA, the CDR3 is TGTGCCAGCAGCCCAGGGACTAGCGGATACAATGAGCAGTTCTTC. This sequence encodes CASSPGTSGYNEQFF.

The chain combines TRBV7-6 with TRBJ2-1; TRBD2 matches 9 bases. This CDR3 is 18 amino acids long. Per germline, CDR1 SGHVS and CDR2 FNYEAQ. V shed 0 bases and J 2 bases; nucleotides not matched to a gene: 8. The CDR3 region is CASSLAVAGGITYNEQFF. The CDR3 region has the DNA TGTGCCAGCAGCTTAGCGGTTGCGGGGGGGATTACCTACAATGAGCAGTTCTTC.

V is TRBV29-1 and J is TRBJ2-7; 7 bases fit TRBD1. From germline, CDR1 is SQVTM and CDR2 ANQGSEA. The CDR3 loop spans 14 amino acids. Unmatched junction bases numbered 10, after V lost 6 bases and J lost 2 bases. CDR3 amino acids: CSVHDRVYPYEQYF. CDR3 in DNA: TGCAGCGTCCACGACAGGGTATATCCCTACGAGCAGTACTTC.

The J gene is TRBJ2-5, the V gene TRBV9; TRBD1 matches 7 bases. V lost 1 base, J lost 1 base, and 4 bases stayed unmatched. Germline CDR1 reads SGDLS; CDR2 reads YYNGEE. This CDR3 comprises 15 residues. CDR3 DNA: TGTGCCAGCAGCGTAACAAGGGGGCTCCAAGAGACCCAGTACTTC. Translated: CASSVTRGLQETQYF.

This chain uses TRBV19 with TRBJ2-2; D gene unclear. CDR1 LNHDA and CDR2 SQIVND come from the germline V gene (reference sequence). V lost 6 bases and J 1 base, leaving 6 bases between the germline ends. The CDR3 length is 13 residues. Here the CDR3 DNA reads TGTGCCAGTAGGCACTTGAACACCGGGGAGCTGTTTTTT. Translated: CASRHLNTGELFF.

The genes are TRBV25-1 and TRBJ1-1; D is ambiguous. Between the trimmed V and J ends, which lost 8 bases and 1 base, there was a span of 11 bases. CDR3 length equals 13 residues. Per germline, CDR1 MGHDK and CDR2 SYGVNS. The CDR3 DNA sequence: TGTGCCAGCGGGTCTGACAAGAACACTGAAGCTTTCTTT. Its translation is CASGSDKNTEAFF.

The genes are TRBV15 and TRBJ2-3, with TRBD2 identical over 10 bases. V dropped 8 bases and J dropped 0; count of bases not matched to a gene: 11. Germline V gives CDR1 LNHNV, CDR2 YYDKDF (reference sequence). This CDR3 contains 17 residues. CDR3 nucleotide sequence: TGTGCCACCCTAGGGCCTAGCGGGGGCTCTAGCACAGATACGCAGTATTTT. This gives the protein CATLGPSGGSSTDTQYF.

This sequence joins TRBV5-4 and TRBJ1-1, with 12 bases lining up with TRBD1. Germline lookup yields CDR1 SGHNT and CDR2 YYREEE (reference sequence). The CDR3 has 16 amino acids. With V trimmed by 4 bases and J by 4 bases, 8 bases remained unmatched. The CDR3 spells CASSHTGQGAITEAFF. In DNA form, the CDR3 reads TGTGCCAGCAGCCATACGGGACAGGGGGCGATCACTGAAGCTTTCTTT.

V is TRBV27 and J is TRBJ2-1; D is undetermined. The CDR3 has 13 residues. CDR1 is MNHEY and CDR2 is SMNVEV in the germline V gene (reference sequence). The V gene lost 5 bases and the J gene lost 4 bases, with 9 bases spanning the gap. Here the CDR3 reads CASSPTKYNEQFF. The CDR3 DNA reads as TGTGCCAGCAGTCCCACAAAATACAATGAGCAGTTCTTC.

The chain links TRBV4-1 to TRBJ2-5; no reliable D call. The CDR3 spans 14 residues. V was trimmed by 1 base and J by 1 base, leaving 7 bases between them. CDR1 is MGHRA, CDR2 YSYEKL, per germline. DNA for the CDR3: TGCGCCAGCAGCCAAGGTTACCTCCAAGAGACCCAGTACTTC. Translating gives CASSQGYLQETQYF.

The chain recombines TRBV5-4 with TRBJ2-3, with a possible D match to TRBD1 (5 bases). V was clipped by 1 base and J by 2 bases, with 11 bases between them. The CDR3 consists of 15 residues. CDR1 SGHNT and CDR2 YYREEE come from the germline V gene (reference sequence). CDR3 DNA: TGTGCCAGCAGCTTGTCAACAGGATACACAGATACGCAGTATTTT. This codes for CASSLSTGYTDTQYF.

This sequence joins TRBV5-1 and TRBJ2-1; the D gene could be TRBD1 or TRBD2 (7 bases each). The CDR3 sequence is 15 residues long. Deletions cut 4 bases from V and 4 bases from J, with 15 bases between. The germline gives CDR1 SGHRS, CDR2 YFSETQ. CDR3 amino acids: CASSTRQGGYNEQFF. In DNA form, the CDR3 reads TGCGCCAGCAGCACGAGACAGGGAGGGTACAATGAGCAGTTCTTC.

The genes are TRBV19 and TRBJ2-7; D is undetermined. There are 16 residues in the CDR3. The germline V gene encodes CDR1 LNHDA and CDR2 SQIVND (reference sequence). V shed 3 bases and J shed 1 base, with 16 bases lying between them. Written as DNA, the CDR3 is TGTGCCAGTAGTATGGGGTTCGGCCTGGAATCCTACGAGCAGTACTTC. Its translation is CASSMGFGLESYEQYF.

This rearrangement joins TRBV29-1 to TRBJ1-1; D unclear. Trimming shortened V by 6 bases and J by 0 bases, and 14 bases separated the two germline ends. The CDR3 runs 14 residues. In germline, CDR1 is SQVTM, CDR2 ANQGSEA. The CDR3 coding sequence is TGCAGCGTCGTGAACCCCGGTATGAACACTGAAGCTTTCTTT. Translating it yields CSVVNPGMNTEAFF.

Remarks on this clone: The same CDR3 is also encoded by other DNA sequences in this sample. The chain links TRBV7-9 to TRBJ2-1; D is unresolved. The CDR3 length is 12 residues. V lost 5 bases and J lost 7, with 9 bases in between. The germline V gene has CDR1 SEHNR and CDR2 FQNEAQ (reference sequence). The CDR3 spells CASSPSGNEQFF. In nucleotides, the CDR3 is TGTGCCAGCAGCCCCTCCGGTAATGAGCAGTTCTTC.

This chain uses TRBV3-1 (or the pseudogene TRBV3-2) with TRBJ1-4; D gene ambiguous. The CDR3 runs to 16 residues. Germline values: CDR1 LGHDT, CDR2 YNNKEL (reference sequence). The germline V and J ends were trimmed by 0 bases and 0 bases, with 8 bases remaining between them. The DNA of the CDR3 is TGTGCCAGCAGCCAAGAGGGAAGGACAACTAATGAAAAACTGTTTTTT. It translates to CASSQEGRTTNEKLFF.

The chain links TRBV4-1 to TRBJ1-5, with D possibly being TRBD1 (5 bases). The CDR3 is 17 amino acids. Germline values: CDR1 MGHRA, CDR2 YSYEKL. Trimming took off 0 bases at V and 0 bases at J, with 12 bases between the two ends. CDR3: CASSQEGRGFSNQPQHF. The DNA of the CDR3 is TGCGCCAGCAGCCAAGAGGGGCGGGGCTTTAGCAATCAGCCCCAGCATTTT.

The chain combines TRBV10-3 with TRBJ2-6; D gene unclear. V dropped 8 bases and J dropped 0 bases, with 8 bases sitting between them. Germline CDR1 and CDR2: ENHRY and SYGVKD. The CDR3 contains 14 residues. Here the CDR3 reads CAIQEFSGANVLTF. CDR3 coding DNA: TGTGCCATCCAGGAGTTCTCTGGGGCCAACGTCCTGACTTTC.

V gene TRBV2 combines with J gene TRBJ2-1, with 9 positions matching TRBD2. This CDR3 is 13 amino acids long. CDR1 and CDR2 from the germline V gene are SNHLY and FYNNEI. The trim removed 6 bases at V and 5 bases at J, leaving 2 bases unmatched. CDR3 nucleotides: TGTGCCAGCAGACGACTAGCGGACAATGAGCAGTTCTTC. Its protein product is CASRRLADNEQFF.

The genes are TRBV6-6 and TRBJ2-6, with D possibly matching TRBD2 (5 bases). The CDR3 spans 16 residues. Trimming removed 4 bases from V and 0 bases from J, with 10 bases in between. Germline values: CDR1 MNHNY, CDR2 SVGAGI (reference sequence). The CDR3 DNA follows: TGTGCCAGCAGTTTCGGGGTTAGCTCTGGGGCCAACGTCCTGACTTTC. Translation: CASSFGVSSGANVLTF.

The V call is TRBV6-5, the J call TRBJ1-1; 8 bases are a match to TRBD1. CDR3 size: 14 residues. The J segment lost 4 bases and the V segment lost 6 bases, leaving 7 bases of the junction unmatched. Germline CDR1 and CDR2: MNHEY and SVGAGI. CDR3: CASRRGQAFTEAFF. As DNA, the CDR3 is TGTGCCAGCAGGCGGGGACAGGCTTTCACTGAAGCTTTCTTT.